What follows are 14 T cell receptor beta chains derived from one specimen sequenced in a study of molecular identifiers for immune sequencing clone quantification. A single record per CDR3 protein comes from TCRdb applying MiXCR to the PCR reads. The sample has more than 450,000 distinct CDR3 sequences, around 21% seen once. Material: naive CD8+ T cells from blood, with Jurkat cell RNA spiked in. Stated subset: FACS-sorted CD8+CD4-CCR7+CD45RA+ naive T cells. These receptors originate from a human donor in good health. Some libraries in this study had Jurkat cell RNA spiked in.

This clonotype occurred many times. V is TRBV25-1 and J is TRBJ2-5; TRBD2 might be the D (5 bases). CDR1 and CDR2 from the germline V gene are MGHDK and SYGVNS. Deletions cut 4 bases from V and 1 base from J, with 13 bases between. CDR3 length: 15 amino acids. The CDR3 DNA reads TGTGCCAGCAGTGCGGGGAAATACCGCCAAGAGACCCAGTACTTC. Translated: CASSAGKYRQETQYF.

V and J are TRBV19 and TRBJ2-2; D is unclear. Germline loops: CDR1 LNHDA, CDR2 SQIVND (reference sequence). V was trimmed by 2 bases and J by 4 bases, leaving 5 bases between them. The CDR3 runs to 13 residues. The CDR3 nucleotides are TGTGCCAGTAGTATAACCCCCACCGGGGAGCTGTTTTTT. This translates into CASSITPTGELFF.

The table lists this clonotype with many counts. The rearrangement links TRBV25-1 to TRBJ2-6, with 7 bases matching TRBD2. This CDR3 has 15 residues. V lost 2 bases, J lost 2 bases, and 0 bases stayed unmatched. Germline V lookup: CDR1 MGHDK, CDR2 SYGVNS. The CDR3 is CASSERGAGANVLTF. In nucleotides, the CDR3 is TGTGCCAGCAGTGAACGGGGGGCTGGGGCCAACGTCCTGACTTTC.

This clonotype was seen a few times. This rearrangement joins TRBV11-2 to TRBJ2-7; D is uncertain. The CDR3 is made up of 16 amino acids. Trimming removed 5 bases at V and 0 bases at J, with 17 bases between. The germline CDR1 and CDR2 sequences are SGHAT and FQNNGV. As DNA, the CDR3 is TGTGCCAGCAGCGATAAGGGTCTCACTTACTCCTACGAGCAGTACTTC. Protein: CASSDKGLTYSYEQYF.

This clonotype was observed a handful of times. This chain uses TRBV30 with TRBJ2-7, with D unresolved. Trimming pared 2 bases from V and 6 bases from J, leaving 8 bases between. There are 11 residues in the CDR3. Germline-derived CDR1 and CDR2 are GTSNPN and SVGIG (reference sequence). The CDR3 DNA is TGTGCCTGGAGTCCTTCAGTCGAGCAGTACTTC. Encoded protein: CAWSPSVEQYF. Full variable domain (rest looked up from reference TRBV30 and TRBJ2-7): SQTIHQWPATLVQPVGSPLSLECTVEGTSNPNLYWYRQAAGRGLQLLFYSVGIGQISSEVPQNLSASRPQDRQFILSSKKLLLSDSGFYLCAWSPSVEQYFGPGTRLTVT.

A note on this clonotype: This may come from a read error, since a much larger clone is one base off. V and J are TRBV7-9 and TRBJ2-3; 10 bases align to TRBD2. Germline V CDR1 and CDR2: SEHNR, FQNEAQ (reference sequence). Trimming took 8 bases from V and 4 from J; bases not matched to a gene: 9. The CDR3 is 15 residues long. The CDR3 spells CASGQLAGVSDTQYF. As DNA, the CDR3 is TGTGCCAGCGGCCAGCTAGCGGGAGTTTCAGATACGCAGTATTTT.

This clonotype was found once. The CDR3 spells CASSGQVSYGYTF. In nucleotides, the CDR3 is TGTGCCAGCAGCGGACAGGTCTCCTATGGCTACACCTTC. V is TRBV12-3 or TRBV12-4 and J is TRBJ1-2; 7 bases are a match to TRBD1. CDR3 length: 13 residues. The V gene end was trimmed by 6 bases and the J gene end by 4 bases; junction bases not matched to a gene: 5.

This clonotype was counted a few times. At one end, the junction sequence differs from germline, possibly due to a read error. V and J are TRBV7-7 and TRBJ1-5, with 9 positions matching TRBD1. Germline V lookup: CDR1 SSHAT, CDR2 FNYEAQ (reference sequence). This CDR3 has 15 residues. The chain's CDR3 is CASRSGTGFRQPQHF. The CDR3 nucleotides are TGTGCTAGCAGATCCGGGACAGGGTTCCGTCAGCCCCAGCATTTT.

Ten or more counts support this clonotype. The gene calls are TRBV24-1 and TRBJ2-2; 8 bases are shared with TRBD2. V shed 5 bases and J 6 bases; nucleotides not matched to a gene: 4. This CDR3 has 14 residues. Germline values: CDR1 KGHDR, CDR2 SFDVKD. This CDR3 reads CATSGSSGAGELFF. Here the CDR3 DNA reads TGTGCCACCAGTGGAAGTAGCGGGGCCGGGGAGCTGTTTTTT.

To note about this clonotype: This may come from a read error, since a much larger clone is one base off. The chain recombines TRBV24-1 with TRBJ2-1, with a tentative D call TRBD2 (7 bases). This CDR3 region has 14 residues. Germline V gene data show CDR1 as KGHDR and CDR2 as SFDVKD. The CDR3 bases are TGTGCCACCAGTGGGGGGGGCCTCTACAATGAGCAGCTCTTC. This sequence encodes CATSGGGLYNEQLF.

This clonotype was detected only a few times. This chain connects TRBV7-9 to TRBJ2-3, with D maybe TRBD2 (7 bases). CDR1 and CDR2 from the germline V gene are SEHNR and FQNEAQ (reference sequence). Between the trimmed V and J ends, which lost 4 bases and 0 bases, there was a span of 14 bases. This CDR3 is 16 amino acids long. As DNA, the CDR3 is TGTGCCAGCAGCTGGGAGGGGGTTTGGAGCACAGATACGCAGTATTTT. It yields the protein CASSWEGVWSTDTQYF. Full variable domain (remainder filled in from reference TRBV7-9 and TRBJ2-3): DTGVSQNPRHKITKRGQNVTFRCDPISEHNRLYWYRQTLGQGPEFLTYFQNEAQLEKSRLLSDRFSAERPKGSFSTLEIQRTEQGDSAMYLCASSWEGVWSTDTQYFGPGTRLTVL.

The table lists this clonotype with a few counts. This chain connects TRBV2 to TRBJ2-7; 7 bases are shared with TRBD2. The J segment lost 1 base and the V segment lost 6 bases, leaving 9 bases of the junction unmatched. The CDR3 is made up of 15 amino acids. Germline V gene sequence: CDR1 SNHLY, CDR2 FYNNEI. CDR3 bases: TGTGCCAGCAGGACCCCGGGACTACCATCCTACGAGCAGTACTTC. This sequence encodes CASRTPGLPSYEQYF.

The chain employs TRBV6-1 and TRBJ2-7; 8 bases line up with TRBD1. Losses at the gene ends were 2 bases for V and 4 bases for J; bases not matched to a gene: 10. The CDR3 has 16 residues. In germline, CDR1 is MNHNS, CDR2 SASEGT. CDR3 DNA: TGTGCCAGCAGTGAAAAAACGTCAGGGGGCGTTTACGAGCAGTACTTC. Amino acids: CASSEKTSGGVYEQYF.

The gene calls are TRBV30 and TRBJ1-2; 10 bases map to TRBD1. The V and J ends lost 0 bases and 7 bases, in that order; junction bases with no gene match: 2. Germline values: CDR1 GTSNPN, CDR2 SVGIG (reference sequence). The CDR3 spans 13 residues. The CDR3 here is CAWSVGTGAGYTF. CDR3 sequence (DNA): TGTGCCTGGAGTGTAGGGACAGGGGCTGGCTACACCTTC.